Following are 27 T cell receptor beta chains from one sample sequenced in a study of blood T cell repertoires in COVID-19. Only in-frame clones appear in the TCRdb table, and some are missing; sequencing was by immunoSEQ multiplex PCR. Altogether roughly 200,000 clones are present, over 75% being singletons, with the ten largest covering 0.53%. The specimen was peripheral blood. Receptors originate from a man in his fifties or sixties with acute or convalescent COVID-19.

This sequence joins TRBV6-6 and TRBJ1-6; 7 bases match TRBD1. The CDR3 is made up of 16 amino acids. Germline V gives CDR1 MNHNY, CDR2 SVGAGI (reference sequence). Unmatched junction bases numbered 3, after V lost 0 bases and J lost 4 bases. The CDR3 DNA follows: TGTGCCAGCAGTTACTCTGTGACAGGGTATAATTCACCCCTCCACTTT. As protein: CASSYSVTGYNSPLHF.

The V and J genes are TRBV24-1 and TRBJ2-1, with 9 bases matching TRBD1. The germline CDR1 and CDR2 sequences are KGHDR and SFDVKD. J gave up 12 bases and V 4 bases, and 3 bases lay outside the gene matches. This CDR3 is 12 amino acids long. CDR3 in amino acids: CATSERGQGQFF. DNA for the CDR3: TGTGCCACCAGTGAACGGGGACAGGGGCAGTTCTTC.

Worth noting for this clone: Other DNA sequences in this sample translate to the same CDR3. The V and J genes are TRBV6-5 and TRBJ1-1; tentatively, D is TRBD1 (5 bases). CDR3 length: 14 amino acids. CDR1 and CDR2 (germline): MNHEY, SVGAGI. Trimming left V 8 bases short and J 5 bases short, with 18 bases between. CDR3 region: CASSSSGGGTEAFF. The CDR3, as DNA: TGTGCCAGCTCCTCATCGGGGGGAGGGACTGAAGCTTTCTTT.

The chain carries TRBV27 and TRBJ1-5; D perhaps matches TRBD1 (6 bases). CDR1 is MNHEY and CDR2 is SMNVEV in the germline V gene (reference sequence). CDR3 size: 17 residues. Deletions cut 2 bases from V and 1 base from J, with 15 bases between. The CDR3 region is CASSLRGGTASNQPQHF. CDR3 in DNA: TGTGCCAGCAGTTTAAGGGGGGGGACCGCGAGCAATCAGCCCCAGCATTTT.

The chain joins TRBV2 to TRBJ1-4; 8 bases are shared with TRBD1. The germline V gene encodes CDR1 SNHLY and CDR2 FYNNEI. V lost 6 bases and J lost 4; bases outside the gene matches: 7. The CDR3 totals 15 residues. The CDR3 spells CASRRTGSGNEKLFF. The CDR3 coding sequence is TGTGCCAGCAGACGGACAGGGTCGGGTAATGAAAAACTGTTTTTT.

This clone came up once. The chain employs TRBV6-4 and TRBJ2-1; the match to TRBD2 covers 7 bases. Germline V lookup: CDR1 MRHNA, CDR2 SNTAGT. The CDR3 spans 15 residues. V lost 6 bases, J lost 2 bases, and 7 bases stayed unmatched. CDR3 loop: CASRLAPNTYNEQFF. In DNA form, the CDR3 reads TGTGCCAGCAGACTAGCGCCGAATACCTACAATGAGCAGTTCTTC.

V gene TRBV4-2 combines with J gene TRBJ2-6; tentative D call: TRBD1 (5 bases). V was trimmed by 0 bases and J by 0 bases, leaving 15 bases between them. Per germline, CDR1 LGHNA and CDR2 YNFKEQ. This CDR3 is 19 amino acids long. The CDR3 bases are TGTGCCAGCAGCCAAGAGGGTGCAGGGCTAAGCTCTGGGGCCAACGTCCTGACTTTC. This codes for CASSQEGAGLSSGANVLTF.

Here the CDR3 reads CASHQSGQAYTDTQYF. The CDR3 nucleotides read TGTGCCAGCCATCAGTCGGGACAGGCCTACACAGATACGCAGTATTTT. The chain couples TRBV6-6 to TRBJ2-3; 8 bases match TRBD1. V was clipped by 8 bases and J by 2 bases; unmatched bases: 12. Per the germline V gene, CDR1 is MNHNY and CDR2 is SVGAGI (reference sequence). The CDR3 is 16 residues long.

For the CDR3, the DNA is TGTGCCAGCTCACCACAGACTAGCGGGGGGCAATACAATGAGCAGTTCTTC. Protein: CASSPQTSGGQYNEQFF. This chain joins TRBV18 and TRBJ2-1; 13 bases are shared with TRBD2. There are 17 residues in the CDR3. Germline values: CDR1 KGHSH, CDR2 LQKENI. The J segment lost 4 bases and the V segment lost 1 base, leaving 4 bases of the junction unmatched.

The chain combines TRBV19 with TRBJ1-4; 7 positions match TRBD1. V lost 3 bases and J lost 4; bases outside the gene matches: 8. This CDR3 contains 16 residues. The germline CDR1 and CDR2 sequences are LNHDA and SQIVND (reference sequence). CDR3 in DNA: TGTGCCAGTAGTATGGTGCGGGACAGCCTTAATGAAAAACTGTTTTTT. Translation: CASSMVRDSLNEKLFF. Full variable domain (rest looked up from reference TRBV19 and TRBJ1-4): DGGITQSPKYLFRKEGQNVTLSCEQNLNHDAMYWYRQDPGQGLRLIYYSQIVNDFQKGDIAEGYSVSREKKESFPLTVTSAQKNPTAFYLCASSMVRDSLNEKLFFGSGTQLSVL.

This clone appeared once. The chain employs TRBV28 and TRBJ2-7; weak D call: TRBD1 (5 bases). CDR1 and CDR2 (germline): MDHEN, SYDVKM. Trimming stripped 1 base from V and 5 bases from J, with 12 bases between. This CDR3 is 14 amino acids long. The CDR3 bases are TGTGCCAGCAGTTTATTTCAGGGTTTGAACGAGCAGTACTTC. The encoded protein is CASSLFQGLNEQYF.

In regard to this clone: A much larger clone is a single base away; this may be a read error. The same CDR3 is also encoded by other DNA sequences in this sample. The chain links TRBV9 to TRBJ1-3; the D gene is possibly TRBD1 (5 bases). Germline V gene data show CDR1 as SGDLS and CDR2 as YYNGEE. CDR3 size: 15 residues. Between the trimmed V and J ends, which lost 0 bases and 0 bases, there was a span of 7 bases. The DNA for the CDR3 is TGTGCCAGCAGCGTAGGGGGGGTCTCTGGAAACACCATATATTTT. Amino acids: CASSVGGVSGNTIYF.

The chain joins TRBV6-2 or TRBV6-3 to TRBJ2-7, with 7 bases aligning to TRBD1. With 2 bases clipped from V and 3 bases from J, the junction kept 7 bases outside the gene matches. The CDR3 contains 15 residues. Looked up from germline, CDR1 is MNHEY and CDR2 is SVGEGT. The CDR3 spells CASSYEGQSLYEQYF. CDR3 nucleotide sequence: TGTGCCAGCAGTTACGAGGGACAGTCGCTCTACGAGCAGTACTTC.

This chain uses TRBV29-1 with TRBJ1-3; the D is unclear. The V and J ends lost 1 base and 4 bases respectively, with 5 bases between them. The length of the CDR3 is 12 residues. CDR1 and CDR2 (germline): SQVTM, ANQGSEA. The CDR3: CSVEARGNTIYF. The CDR3 nucleotides are TGCAGCGTTGAAGCGAGGGGAAACACCATATATTTT.

V and J are TRBV19 and TRBJ2-1; TRBD1 might be the D (6 bases). The CDR3 sequence is 15 residues long. Germline V gene sequence: CDR1 LNHDA, CDR2 SQIVND (reference sequence). Trimming shortened V by 0 bases and J by 7 bases, and 13 bases separated the two germline ends. The CDR3 loop is CASSIDHPGVNEQFF. CDR3 nucleotide sequence: TGTGCCAGTAGTATAGATCATCCAGGGGTGAATGAGCAGTTCTTC.

The chain couples TRBV28 to TRBJ1-1; D remains ambiguous. The CDR3 loop spans 13 amino acids. V was shortened by 7 bases and J by 3 bases, with 12 bases between the two germline ends. The germline gives CDR1 MDHEN, CDR2 SYDVKM. The CDR3 loop is CASTLRGYTEAFF. The CDR3 coding sequence is TGTGCCAGCACCTTAAGAGGGTACACTGAAGCTTTCTTT. The whole variable domain, filled in from reference TRBV28 and TRBJ1-1, reads DVKVTQSSRYLVKRTGEKVFLECVQDMDHENMFWYRQDPGLGLRLIYFSYDVKMKEKGDIPEGYSVSREKKERFSLILESASTNQTSMYLCASTLRGYTEAFFGQGTRLTVV.

This chain links TRBV11-2 with TRBJ1-2; 7 nucleotides line up with TRBD1. CDR3 length: 14 amino acids. Germline lookup yields CDR1 SGHAT and CDR2 FQNNGV. V lost 5 bases and J lost 3; bases outside the gene matches: 6. CDR3 loop: CASSDRDSYYGYTF. CDR3 nucleotides: TGTGCCAGCAGCGACCGGGACAGCTACTATGGCTACACCTTC.

As to this clone: The junction shows a germline mismatch at one end, possibly a read error. This rearrangement joins TRBV5-1 to TRBJ1-3; the D gene is possibly TRBD1 (6 bases). Germline CDR1 SGHRS, CDR2 YFSETQ. The length of the CDR3 is 14 residues. CDR3 coding DNA: TGCGCCAGCAGCTTGTGGGGGCCTGGAGACACCATATATTTT. Translating it yields CASSLWGPGDTIYF. Full variable domain (missing parts from reference TRBV5-1 and TRBJ1-3): KAGVTQTPRYLIKTRGQQVTLSCSPISGHRSVSWYQQTPGQGLQFLFEYFSETQRNKGNFPGRFSGRQFSNSRSEMNVSTLELGDSALYLCASSLWGPGDTIYFGEGSWLTVV.

The chain combines TRBV11-2 with TRBJ2-7; 8 bases map to TRBD2. V lost 4 bases, J lost 4 bases, and 9 bases stayed unmatched. This CDR3 contains 15 residues. CDR1 is SGHAT and CDR2 is FQNNGV in the germline V gene. CDR3 sequence: CASSSKPGGPYEQYF. The CDR3 region has the DNA TGTGCCAGCAGCTCCAAGCCGGGAGGGCCTTACGAGCAGTACTTC.

The V gene is TRBV4-3, the J gene TRBJ1-4; 7 bases map to TRBD1. CDR3 length: 14 residues. The ends lost 2 bases at V and 10 bases at J; junction bases unmatched: 7. Germline CDR1 reads LGHNA; CDR2 reads YSLEER. The CDR3 DNA is TGCGCCAGCAGCCAACTATCAGGGGGAAGAAAACTGTTTTTT. Translating it yields CASSQLSGGRKLFF.

The rearrangement links TRBV4-1 to TRBJ1-4; D gene unclear. Germline assignment: CDR1 MGHRA and CDR2 YSYEKL. Trimming left V 2 bases short and J 8 bases short, with 12 bases between. This CDR3 spans 14 amino acids. The CDR3 region has the DNA TGCGCCAGCAGCCAACGAGGTCCGAACGAAAAACTGTTTTTT. Its translation is CASSQRGPNEKLFF.

This clone occurred once. The DNA of the CDR3 is TGTGCCAGCAGTTCCCTCCCGGGGGAGGGAAGCTCCTATAATTCACCCCTCCACTTT. This translates into CASSSLPGEGSSYNSPLHF. This chain links TRBV28 with TRBJ1-6; a weak D match, TRBD1 (5 bases). The CDR3 is 19 amino acids. From germline, CDR1 is MDHEN and CDR2 SYDVKM. The ends were cut back, 4 bases at V and 0 bases at J, with 19 bases in the middle. Together with reference TRBV28 and TRBJ1-6, the CDR3 gives the full variable domain: DVKVTQSSRYLVKRTGEKVFLECVQDMDHENMFWYRQDPGLGLRLIYFSYDVKMKEKGDIPEGYSVSREKKERFSLILESASTNQTSMYLCASSSLPGEGSSYNSPLHFGNGTRLTVT.

This clone showed up just a few times. The chain employs TRBV6-2 or TRBV6-3 and TRBJ2-5, with 10 bases identical to TRBD1. V shed 6 bases, J shed 4 bases, and the junction held 2 bases outside the gene matches. The germline gives CDR1 MNHEY, CDR2 SVGEGT. The CDR3 runs 13 residues. CDR3 sequence: CASSRTGGETQYF. The CDR3 coding sequence is TGTGCCAGCAGCCGGACAGGGGGAGAGACCCAGTACTTC.

This clone showed up just once. The CDR3 region has the DNA TGTGCCAGCAGCCTCAACTCGGGAGGGTGGGAGCTGTTTTTT. Protein sequence: CASSLNSGGWELFF. The rearrangement joins TRBV7-2 to TRBJ2-2; 8 bases map to TRBD2. Trimming cost V 5 bases and J 9 bases; bases outside gene matches: 8. The CDR3 extends over 14 amino acids. Germline V gene sequence: CDR1 SGHTA, CDR2 FQGNSA. Supplemented by reference TRBV7-2 and TRBJ2-2, the full variable domain reads GAGVSQSPSNKVTEKGKDVELRCDPISGHTALYWYRQSLGQGLEFLIYFQGNSAPDKSGLPSDRFSAERTGGSVSTLTIQRTQQEDSAVYLCASSLNSGGWELFFGEGSRLTVL.

The rearrangement joins TRBV7-8 to TRBJ2-7; D is ambiguous. Germline V lookup: CDR1 SGHVS, CDR2 FQNEAQ. The CDR3 totals 13 residues. V was shortened by 0 bases and J by 4 bases, with 7 bases between the two germline ends. The CDR3 here is CASSLAQNYEQYV. DNA for the CDR3: TGTGCCAGCAGCTTAGCGCAGAATTACGAGCAGTACGTC.

The chain joins TRBV5-1 to TRBJ1-1, with D tentatively TRBD1 (6 bases). Germline V gene sequence: CDR1 SGHRS, CDR2 YFSETQ. V was shortened by 3 bases and J by 5 bases, with 11 bases between the two germline ends. CDR3 size: 13 residues. CDR3 sequence (DNA): TGCGCCAGCAGCTACAGGGACGGGACTGAAGCTTTCTTT. It specifies CASSYRDGTEAFF.

The chain carries TRBV19 and TRBJ1-5; tentatively, D is TRBD1 (6 bases). This CDR3 is built from 15 residues. Trimming pared 3 bases from V and 1 base from J, leaving 10 bases between. CDR1 is LNHDA and CDR2 is SQIVND in the germline V gene (reference sequence). CDR3 sequence: CASSMGRGSNQPQHF. Written as DNA, the CDR3 is TGTGCCAGTAGTATGGGCAGGGGAAGCAATCAGCCCCAGCATTTT.